The 31 T cell receptor beta chains in this list originate from one sample, sequenced in a study of cytomegalovirus exposure and HLA in healthy donors. In the PCR, 60 Vbeta and 13 Jbeta primers were used. Produced via immunoSEQ multiplex PCR; TCRdb's table is partial and in-frame only. The table lists around 100,000 clones, roughly 70% of them singletons. The sample was PBMCs. The receptors were gathered from a man aged 35 to 55 in good health and CMV-seropositive.

As regards this clone: Other DNA sequences in the same sample also yield this CDR3. The V call is TRBV9, the J call TRBJ1-1; no reliable D call. The germline V gene has CDR1 SGDLS and CDR2 YYNGEE. Trimming took off 0 bases at V and 1 base at J, with 4 bases between the two ends. The CDR3 is made up of 13 amino acids. The CDR3 DNA is TGTGCCAGCAGCGTAGCAGGGAACACTGAAGCTTTCTTT. Protein: CASSVAGNTEAFF.

The DNA of the CDR3 is TGTGCCAGCTCACCAACGGCGAACACCGGGGAGCTGTTTTTT. This translates into CASSPTANTGELFF. The chain uses TRBV18 and TRBJ2-2; D unclear. V dropped 2 bases and J dropped 0 bases, with 4 bases sitting between them. CDR3 length equals 14 residues. Germline CDR1 and CDR2: KGHSH and LQKENI.

The chain uses TRBV7-2 and TRBJ1-5; a weak D match, TRBD1 (5 bases). The CDR3 sequence is 14 residues long. Germline V gives CDR1 SGHTA, CDR2 FQGNSA. The V end was cut by 3 bases, the J end by 6 bases, with 12 bases between. The CDR3 loop is CASSFGRVAQPQHF. The CDR3 region has the DNA TGTGCCAGCAGCTTCGGCAGGGTCGCTCAGCCCCAGCATTTT.

The chain carries TRBV30 and TRBJ2-1; 7 bases are shared with TRBD1. Trimming at V came to 2 bases and at J to 7 bases, leaving 5 bases not matched to a gene. Germline CDR1 and CDR2: GTSNPN and SVGIG (reference sequence). The CDR3 totals 13 residues. The CDR3 here is CAWSKRGRNEQFF. DNA for the CDR3: TGTGCCTGGAGTAAGAGGGGGCGAAATGAGCAGTTCTTC.

The chain uses TRBV28 and TRBJ2-1, with D uncertain. There are 13 residues in the CDR3. The germline V gene encodes CDR1 MDHEN and CDR2 SYDVKM. V was clipped by 5 bases and J by 6 bases, with 11 bases between them. Here the CDR3 DNA reads TGTGCCAGCAGTCTACCCGACTTCAATGAGCAGTTCTTC. It codes for CASSLPDFNEQFF. The entire variable domain, with the rest obtained from reference TRBV28 and TRBJ2-1, is as follows: DVKVTQSSRYLVKRTGEKVFLECVQDMDHENMFWYRQDPGLGLRLIYFSYDVKMKEKGDIPEGYSVSREKKERFSLILESASTNQTSMYLCASSLPDFNEQFFGPGTRLTVL.

V usage is TRBV5-1 and J usage is TRBJ2-3; 10 bases match TRBD2. CDR1 SGHRS and CDR2 YFSETQ come from the germline V gene. The length of the CDR3 is 15 residues. V lost 7 bases and J lost 4; bases outside the gene matches: 9. The CDR3 sequence: CASALAGGFADTQYF. The CDR3 nucleotides are TGCGCCAGCGCCTTAGCGGGAGGATTCGCAGATACGCAGTATTTT.

V gene TRBV2 combines with J gene TRBJ1-1; 12 bases are shared with TRBD1. V dropped 4 bases and J dropped 0; count of bases not matched to a gene: 3. CDR1 is SNHLY and CDR2 is FYNNEI in the germline V gene. CDR3 length: 16 amino acids. CDR3 in DNA: TGTGCCAGCAGTGGGGGGACAGGGGGCATGAACACTGAAGCTTTCTTT. Translating gives CASSGGTGGMNTEAFF.

As DNA, the CDR3 is TGTGCCAGCTCACCGAAAGGACAGGGGCGAACTGAAGCTTTCTTT. This gives the protein CASSPKGQGRTEAFF. The chain recombines TRBV18 with TRBJ1-1; the match to TRBD1 covers 9 bases. CDR3 length: 15 amino acids. Trimming at V came to 3 bases and at J to 5 bases, leaving 7 bases not matched to a gene. Germline-derived CDR1 and CDR2 are KGHSH and LQKENI.

This chain links TRBV4-3 with TRBJ2-1; TRBD2 is a possible D gene (6 bases). In germline, CDR1 is LGHNA, CDR2 YSLEER. Trimming cost V 1 base and J 7 bases, with 11 bases left between them. CDR3 length: 14 residues. Here the CDR3 reads CASSQALRGNEQFF. CDR3 sequence (DNA): TGCGCCAGCAGCCAAGCCCTCCGGGGGAATGAGCAGTTCTTC.

The genes are TRBV11-2 and TRBJ1-5, with TRBD1 identical over 9 bases. The CDR3 runs 16 residues. Germline CDR1 is SGHAT and CDR2 is FQNNGV. The junction had 4 bases not matched to a gene; V was cut back by 1 base and J by 3 bases. The CDR3 loop is CASSLGTGDTNQPQHF. CDR3 bases: TGTGCCAGCAGCTTAGGGACAGGGGACACCAATCAGCCCCAGCATTTT.

This clone has more than one count but fewer than ten. V usage is TRBV28 and J usage is TRBJ2-1; 7 nucleotides line up with TRBD1. CDR1 is MDHEN and CDR2 is SYDVKM in the germline V gene. Trimming took 5 bases from V and 4 from J; bases not matched to a gene: 14. The CDR3 has 17 residues. The CDR3 region has the DNA TGTGCCAGCAGTACCAATCAACAGGGGAAGGCGTACAATGAGCAGTTCTTC. It yields the protein CASSTNQQGKAYNEQFF.

V usage is TRBV6-5 and J usage is TRBJ2-5, with D possibly being TRBD1 (5 bases). In germline, CDR1 is MNHEY, CDR2 SVGAGI. Trimming stripped 2 bases from V and 0 bases from J, with 10 bases between. This CDR3 has 15 amino acids. Here the CDR3 reads CASSYDRMYQETQYF. CDR3 coding DNA: TGTGCCAGCAGTTACGACAGAATGTACCAAGAGACCCAGTACTTC.

In the case of this clone: Its ends do not fully match the called genes, so a read error is possible. This chain uses TRBV7-9 with TRBJ1-2; TRBD1 agrees at 7 bases. Germline V gene lookup returns CDR1 SEHNR and CDR2 FQNEAQ (reference sequence). The CDR3 covers 16 residues. In DNA, the CDR3 is TGTTCCAGCAGCCTTCAAGGGACAGACTTCTATCTAAGCTACACCTTC. This codes for CSSSLQGTDFYLSYTF.

The rearrangement uses TRBV30 and TRBJ2-7; 9 nucleotides match TRBD1. CDR1 GTSNPN and CDR2 SVGIG come from the germline V gene (reference sequence). J gave up 6 bases and V 0 bases, and 6 bases lay outside the gene matches. The CDR3 totals 14 residues. The CDR3 region has the DNA TGTGCCTGGAGTGTATGGACAGGGGTCTCCGAGCAGTACTTC. This sequence encodes CAWSVWTGVSEQYF.

The chain uses TRBV11-2 and TRBJ1-4, with D possibly being TRBD1 (6 bases). In germline, CDR1 is SGHAT, CDR2 FQNNGV. The CDR3 spans 14 residues. With 0 bases removed from V and 7 bases from J, the gap between germline ends came to 9 bases. The CDR3 DNA reads TGTGCCAGCAGCTTAGACAGGGGTTTTGAAAAACTGTTTTTT. Translating gives CASSLDRGFEKLFF.

CDR3 DNA: TGTGCCAGCAGTCCGACAGGGGGCCGCGGAGAGACCCAGTACTTC. This gives the protein CASSPTGGRGETQYF. This chain links TRBV25-1 with TRBJ2-5, with 10 bases that match TRBD1. The CDR3 totals 15 residues. CDR1 is MGHDK, CDR2 SYGVNS, per germline. The junction had 7 bases not matched to a gene; V was cut back by 5 bases and J by 4 bases.

The genes are TRBV5-4 and TRBJ2-2; 8 nucleotides line up with TRBD1. Germline CDR1 is SGHNT and CDR2 is YYREEE (reference sequence). J gave up 4 bases and V 4 bases, and 12 bases lay outside the gene matches. This CDR3 spans 17 amino acids. For the CDR3, the DNA is TGTGCCAGCAGCCCCGATGCCCGACAGGGGTCCACCGGGGAGCTGTTTTTT. It codes for CASSPDARQGSTGELFF.

This clone was seen only once. The J gene is TRBJ1-2, the V gene TRBV4-2; weak D call: TRBD1 (5 bases). The length of the CDR3 is 15 residues. Trimming took 4 bases from V and 0 from J, leaving 12 bases between them. CDR1 is LGHNA, CDR2 YNFKEQ, per germline. The CDR3 nucleotides are TGTGCCAGCAGCCCGGAGACAGCAACTAACTATGGCTACACCTTC. Protein sequence: CASSPETATNYGYTF.

The V call is TRBV15, the J call TRBJ1-1, with 7 bases identical to TRBD1. The CDR3 sequence is 16 residues long. The trim removed 8 bases at V and 0 bases at J, leaving 12 bases unmatched. The germline CDR1 and CDR2 sequences are LNHNV and YYDKDF (reference sequence). The CDR3 spells CATSLPGTDLNTEAFF. The CDR3 nucleotides are TGTGCCACCTCACTTCCCGGGACAGATTTGAACACTGAAGCTTTCTTT.

In this sample, this clone turned up a few times. The gene calls are TRBV30 and TRBJ1-5, with 9 bases matching TRBD1. Germline V gene data show CDR1 as GTSNPN and CDR2 as SVGIG (reference sequence). This CDR3 region has 13 residues. V was clipped by 3 bases and J by 5 bases; unmatched bases: 2. This CDR3 is CAWSRTGDQPQHF. In nucleotides, the CDR3 is TGTGCCTGGAGCCGGACAGGGGATCAGCCCCAGCATTTT.

This clone was counted once. The chain has TRBV30 and TRBJ2-2, with D possibly matching TRBD2 (7 bases). The germline V gene encodes CDR1 GTSNPN and CDR2 SVGIG (reference sequence). Trimming removed 0 bases at V and 6 bases at J, with 11 bases between. This CDR3 has 14 amino acids. The CDR3, as DNA: TGTGCCTGGAGTGTAGGGGGGGTCCCCGGGGAGCTGTTTTTT. This encodes CAWSVGGVPGELFF.

The V and J genes are TRBV27 and TRBJ2-1, with 9 bases matching TRBD2. This CDR3 is built from 14 residues. CDR1 is MNHEY, CDR2 SMNVEV, per germline (reference sequence). Trimming cost V 7 bases and J 1 base; bases outside gene matches: 2. The CDR3 region has the DNA TGTGCCAGCAAGCGGGAGGTGTCCTACAATGAGCAGTTCTTC. This encodes CASKREVSYNEQFF.

This clone was observed a few times. This chain uses TRBV4-1 with TRBJ1-1; D is unresolved. CDR3 length: 13 residues. Trimming pared 6 bases from V and 1 base from J, leaving 9 bases between. Looked up from germline, CDR1 is MGHRA and CDR2 is YSYEKL. The CDR3 sequence: CASSPDWNTEAFF. The CDR3 DNA is TGCGCCAGCAGTCCGGACTGGAACACTGAAGCTTTCTTT.

J is TRBJ2-2 and V is TRBV7-3; TRBD2 matches 8 bases. Losses at the gene ends were 4 bases for V and 10 bases for J; bases not matched to a gene: 5. This CDR3 is built from 13 residues. Germline assignment: CDR1 SGHTA and CDR2 FQGTGA. CDR3: CASSSSGREELFF. The CDR3 coding sequence is TGTGCCAGCAGCTCCAGCGGGAGAGAGGAGCTGTTTTTT.

In nucleotides, the CDR3 is TGTGCCAGCAGCTTAGGGTATGGAAACACCATATATTTT. It yields the protein CASSLGYGNTIYF. The chain carries TRBV13 and TRBJ1-3; D unresolved. V was trimmed by 0 bases and J by 3 bases, leaving 3 bases between them. The CDR3 loop spans 13 amino acids. Germline-derived CDR1 and CDR2 are PRHDT and FYEKMQ (reference sequence).

The chain carries TRBV7-9 and TRBJ2-7; 7 bases are a match to TRBD2. This CDR3 has 13 residues. Germline V gene data show CDR1 as SEHNR and CDR2 as FQNEAQ (reference sequence). The V segment lost 5 bases and the J segment 1 base; nucleotides outside the gene matches: 2. CDR3: CASSGLGSYEQYF. CDR3 DNA sequence: TGTGCCAGCAGCGGACTAGGGTCCTACGAGCAGTACTTC.

This clone was counted a single time. The V and J genes are TRBV5-8 and TRBJ1-2; the match to TRBD1 covers 8 bases. The CDR3 covers 15 residues. Germline V CDR1 and CDR2: SGHTS, YDEGEE. The junction had 18 bases not matched to a gene; V was cut back by 3 bases and J by 14 bases. Here the CDR3 reads CASSSITPTGELGTF. The CDR3, as DNA: TGTGCCAGCAGCTCAATTACTCCGACAGGGGAGCTTGGTACCTTC.

This sequence joins TRBV7-9 and TRBJ1-2, with no clear D. Germline V CDR1 and CDR2: SEHNR, FQNEAQ (reference sequence). Trimming took 5 bases from V and 4 from J, leaving 11 bases between them. This CDR3 has 13 amino acids. CDR3 DNA: TGTGCCAGCAGCCCCTTTCCACTCTATGGCTACACCTTC. This translates into CASSPFPLYGYTF.

The rearrangement joins TRBV11-3 to TRBJ2-1, with 14 bases lining up with TRBD2. CDR1 is SGHNT and CDR2 is YENEEA in the germline V gene. After removal of 5 bases from V and 2 bases from J, the junction contained 8 bases not matched to a gene. CDR3 length: 18 residues. CDR3 loop: CASSEGLAGADTYNEQFF. CDR3 sequence (DNA): TGTGCCAGCAGCGAGGGACTAGCGGGAGCGGACACCTACAATGAGCAGTTCTTC.

V usage is TRBV6-5 and J usage is TRBJ1-5; TRBD1 is a possible D gene (6 bases). This CDR3 comprises 13 residues. With 7 bases removed from V and 1 base from J, the gap between germline ends came to 8 bases. Looked up from germline, CDR1 is MNHEY and CDR2 is SVGAGI. CDR3 amino acids: CASTQGSNQPQHF. CDR3 bases: TGTGCCAGCACCCAGGGGAGCAATCAGCCCCAGCATTTT.

This clone was counted once. The V call is TRBV19, the J call TRBJ1-1, with 7 positions matching TRBD1. Trimming cost V 4 bases and J 3 bases; bases outside gene matches: 5. Germline lookup yields CDR1 LNHDA and CDR2 SQIVND (reference sequence). This CDR3 spans 14 amino acids. The CDR3 DNA follows: TGTGCCAGTAGTAGACAGGGCCCCCACACTGAAGCTTTCTTT. Protein product: CASSRQGPHTEAFF. The entire variable domain, with the rest obtained from reference TRBV19 and TRBJ1-1, is as follows: DGGITQSPKYLFRKEGQNVTLSCEQNLNHDAMYWYRQDPGQGLRLIYYSQIVNDFQKGDIAEGYSVSREKKESFPLTVTSAQKNPTAFYLCASSRQGPHTEAFFGQGTRLTVV.